A single sample is the source of the 14 T cell receptor beta chains below, sequenced in a study of T cells in tuberculosis. Cells were sorted from thawed PBMC rested overnight and stained with GMM-loaded CD1B tetramer, viability dye and anti-CD3. The CD1B tetramers carried C32 glucose monomycolate purified from Rhodococcus equi. Libraries were prepared by immunoSEQ multiplex PCR; TCRdb keeps only in-frame clonotypes and omits some of them. The sample carries tens of thousands of clones, approximately 91% recorded once. Material: CD1b-GMM tetramer-negative cells sorted from PBMCs. These receptor sequences come from an adult woman with latent tuberculosis.

This chain links TRBV5-4 with TRBJ2-3; TRBD2 aligns across 7 bases. The germline CDR1 and CDR2 sequences are SGHNT and YYREEE (reference sequence). This CDR3 has 16 residues. J gave up 3 bases and V 1 base, and 8 bases lay outside the gene matches. The CDR3 sequence is CASSLFGGGSTDTQYF. The CDR3 DNA reads TGTGCCAGCAGCTTGTTCGGCGGGGGATCAACAGATACGCAGTATTTT.

The V call is TRBV7-8, the J call TRBJ2-3; 7 bases are a match to TRBD2. The J segment lost 0 bases and the V segment lost 3 bases, leaving 6 bases of the junction unmatched. The CDR3 covers 16 residues. CDR1 and CDR2 from the germline V gene are SGHVS and FQNEAQ. The DNA for the CDR3 is TGTGCCAGCAGCTTTGGTAGCGGGTTTAGCACAGATACGCAGTATTTT. It translates to CASSFGSGFSTDTQYF.

The V gene is TRBV21-1, the J gene TRBJ2-5; the table calls TRBD2, which could not be checked here. TRBV21-1 is a listed pseudogene. There are 16 residues in the CDR3. DNA of the CDR3: TGTGCCAGCAGCAAAGGGGGCGGGGGGCTAAGGGAGACCCAGTACTTC. Translated: CASSKGGGGLRETQYF.

The rearrangement uses TRBV13 and TRBJ2-2; 8 bases agree with TRBD2. CDR3 length: 17 amino acids. CDR1 PRHDT and CDR2 FYEKMQ come from the germline V gene (reference sequence). V dropped 3 bases and J dropped 4; count of bases not matched to a gene: 10. The CDR3 reads CASSLDSSGGGTGELFF. The CDR3 DNA reads as TGTGCCAGCAGCTTGGACTCAAGCGGGGGTGGCACCGGGGAGCTGTTTTTT.

The chain recombines TRBV14 with TRBJ1-2, with TRBD1 matching over 8 bases. The V gene end was trimmed by 4 bases and the J gene end by 6 bases; junction bases not matched to a gene: 7. Germline V lookup: CDR1 SGHDN, CDR2 FVKESK. The length of the CDR3 is 14 residues. The CDR3 here is CASSLVQGAHGYTF. The DNA of the CDR3 is TGTGCCAGCAGCCTAGTCCAGGGGGCGCATGGCTACACCTTC.

The chain recombines TRBV6-1 with TRBJ1-2; possibly TRBD1 for D (5 bases). Looked up from germline, CDR1 is MNHNS and CDR2 is SASEGT. This CDR3 comprises 16 residues. Deletions cut 1 base from V and 7 bases from J, with 19 bases between. The CDR3 reads CASSEGGGRFQGGYTF. The CDR3 bases are TGTGCCAGCAGTGAAGGGGGTGGACGGTTTCAGGGTGGCTACACCTTC.

The chain has TRBV19 and TRBJ1-2; 11 bases map to TRBD1. CDR3 length: 17 amino acids. The V and J ends lost 7 bases and 4 bases, in that order; junction bases with no gene match: 14. In germline, CDR1 is LNHDA, CDR2 SQIVND (reference sequence). The CDR3 DNA reads as TGTGCCAGTACTAACTCCGGGACAGGGGGATTAAGCTATGGCTACACCTTC. Translation gives CASTNSGTGGLSYGYTF.

This clone is a singleton in its sample. The V call is TRBV19, the J call TRBJ1-1, with D possibly being TRBD1 (5 bases). The CDR3 is 14 residues long. Trimming removed 5 bases from V and 3 bases from J, with 13 bases in between. Germline CDR1 is LNHDA and CDR2 is SQIVND (reference sequence). CDR3 nucleotide sequence: TGTGCCAGTAGTGGCCGTGGGGGGGACACTGAAGCTTTCTTT. Encoded protein: CASSGRGGDTEAFF. Based on the CDR3 plus reference TRBV19 and TRBJ1-1, the full variable domain is DGGITQSPKYLFRKEGQNVTLSCEQNLNHDAMYWYRQDPGQGLRLIYYSQIVNDFQKGDIAEGYSVSREKKESFPLTVTSAQKNPTAFYLCASSGRGGDTEAFFGQGTRLTVV.

The chain has TRBV9 and TRBJ1-1; D perhaps matches TRBD1 (6 bases). V lost 2 bases, J lost 4 bases, and 9 bases lay in between. The germline V gene encodes CDR1 SGDLS and CDR2 YYNGEE. The length of the CDR3 is 13 residues. The CDR3 region is CASSVSRGTEAFF. CDR3 sequence (DNA): TGTGCCAGCAGCGTCTCCAGGGGCACTGAAGCTTTCTTT.

V gene TRBV27 combines with J gene TRBJ1-2; possible D gene TRBD1, 6 bases. The germline gives CDR1 MNHEY, CDR2 SMNVEV (reference sequence). Trimming took 6 bases from V and 4 from J, leaving 9 bases between them. The CDR3 spans 12 residues. In nucleotides, the CDR3 is TGTGCCAGCAGACAGGGCACCTATGGCTACACCTTC. It is translated as CASRQGTYGYTF.

The chain carries TRBV7-6 and TRBJ2-6, with 12 bases lining up with TRBD1. The germline CDR1 and CDR2 sequences are SGHVS and FNYEAQ. V was pared by 2 bases and J by 0 bases, with 11 bases of the junction left unmatched. This CDR3 region has 21 residues. CDR3 DNA: TGTGCCAGCAGCTTATCCCCTGGGGACAGGGGGCTCCTCTCTGGGGCCAACGTCCTGACTTTC. Residues: CASSLSPGDRGLLSGANVLTF.

The V and J genes are TRBV5-5 and TRBJ1-3; TRBD1 is a possible D gene (6 bases). This CDR3 comprises 15 residues. The V and J ends lost 4 bases and 2 bases respectively, with 13 bases between them. CDR1 and CDR2 from the germline V gene are SGHKS and YYEKEE (reference sequence). The CDR3 is CASSTDSAAGNTIYF. The CDR3 region has the DNA TGTGCCAGCAGCACGGACAGTGCCGCTGGAAACACCATATATTTT.

This clone was recorded a few times. V usage is TRBV19 and J usage is TRBJ1-4, with D unresolved. The CDR3 has 13 amino acids. V lost 9 bases, J lost 2 bases, and 10 bases lay in between. The germline CDR1 and CDR2 sequences are LNHDA and SQIVND (reference sequence). CDR3 sequence (DNA): TGTGCCAGCGCCTGGAGGACTAATGAAAAACTGTTTTTT. Encoded protein: CASAWRTNEKLFF.

This chain links TRBV5-1 with TRBJ1-3; D possibly corresponds to TRBD1 (5 bases). The germline V gene encodes CDR1 SGHRS and CDR2 YFSETQ. The V end lost 4 bases, the J end lost 0 bases, and 11 bases lay between the germline ends. The CDR3 covers 15 residues. CDR3 sequence (DNA): TGCGCCAGCAGCCTTGACAGTTACTCTGGAAACACCATATATTTT. Amino acids: CASSLDSYSGNTIYF.